This T cell receptor beta chain came from a study of OX40 agonist ivuxolimab in advanced cancers. Background on the study: Three patients, one with hepatocellular carcinoma and two with cutaneous melanoma, achieved partial responses.

Study-wide results and limits: Clones of CD4+ and CD8+ blood T cells grew by week 6 at doses of 0.1 to 3.0 mg/kg.

Worth noting for this clone: What it binds is not known.

Blood was sampled at baseline, cycle 4 day 1, and cycle 7 day 1. The table came from immunoSEQ multiplex PCR; TCRdb's copy has only in-frame clones and leaves some out. This sample has 6,500 to 7,000 clones, with roughly 74% found just once. Sequenced material: CD4+ or CD8+ T cells sorted from blood, taken in a trial of the OX40 agonist ivuxolimab. The clonotype was recovered from an adult with an advanced solid tumor such as melanoma, head and neck, liver or kidney cancer.

The CDR3 nucleotides are TGTGCCAGTACCGTCGGGACAGGAGATTACGAGCAGTACTTC. Encoded protein: CASTVGTGDYEQYF. The chain joins TRBV19 to TRBJ2-7, with TRBD1 matching 8 bases. Germline V gene sequence: CDR1 LNHDA, CDR2 SQIVND (reference sequence). J gave up 4 bases and V 7 bases, and 9 bases lay outside the gene matches. This CDR3 comprises 14 residues. Combining the CDR3 with reference TRBV19 and TRBJ2-7 gives the whole variable domain DGGITQSPKYLFRKEGQNVTLSCEQNLNHDAMYWYRQDPGQGLRLIYYSQIVNDFQKGDIAEGYSVSREKKESFPLTVTSAQKNPTAFYLCASTVGTGDYEQYFGPGTRLTVT.